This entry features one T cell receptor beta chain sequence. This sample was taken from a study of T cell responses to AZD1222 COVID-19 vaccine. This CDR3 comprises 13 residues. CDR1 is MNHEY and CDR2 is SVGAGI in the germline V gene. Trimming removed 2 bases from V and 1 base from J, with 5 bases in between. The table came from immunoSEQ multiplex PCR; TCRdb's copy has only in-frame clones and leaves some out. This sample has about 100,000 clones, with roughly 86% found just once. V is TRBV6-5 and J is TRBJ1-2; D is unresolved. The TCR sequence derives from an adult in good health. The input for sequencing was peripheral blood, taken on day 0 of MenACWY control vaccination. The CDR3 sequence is CASSYNGNYGYTF. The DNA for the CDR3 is TGTGCCAGCAGTTACAACGGTAACTATGGCTACACCTTC.